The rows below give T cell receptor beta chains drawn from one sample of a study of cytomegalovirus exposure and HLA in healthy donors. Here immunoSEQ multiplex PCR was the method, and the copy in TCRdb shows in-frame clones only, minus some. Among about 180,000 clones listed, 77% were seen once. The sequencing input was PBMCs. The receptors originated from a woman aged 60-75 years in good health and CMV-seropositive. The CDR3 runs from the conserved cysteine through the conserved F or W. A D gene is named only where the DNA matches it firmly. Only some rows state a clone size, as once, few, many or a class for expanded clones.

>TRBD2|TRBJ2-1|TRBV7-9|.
TGTGCCAGCGCGGGGGTCGTGGATGAGCAGTTCTTC
CASAGVVDEQFF
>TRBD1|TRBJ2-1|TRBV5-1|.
TGCGCCAGCAGTTCCGGACAGGGCAATGAGCAGTTCTTC
CASSSGQGNEQFF
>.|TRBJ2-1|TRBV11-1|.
TGTGCCAGCAGAGGAGGGCGGAGCTCCTACAATGAGCAGTTCTTC
CASRGGRSSYNEQFF
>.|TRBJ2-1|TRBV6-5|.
TGTGCCAGTCGCGTAGTCGATGAGCAGTTCTTC
CASRVVDEQFF
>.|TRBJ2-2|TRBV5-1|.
TGCGCCAGCAGCTTGACGACCGCGGGGAACACCGGGGAGCTGTTTTTT
CASSLTTAGNTGELFF
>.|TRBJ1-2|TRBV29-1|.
TGCAGCGTTGATTTACAGGCTCGGCTCTATGGCTACACCTTC
CSVDLQARLYGYTF
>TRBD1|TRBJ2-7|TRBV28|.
TGTGCCAGCAGGGACGGAACAGGGGTCTACGAGCAGTACTTC
CASRDGTGVYEQYF
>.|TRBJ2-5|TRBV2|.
TGTGCCAGCAGTGAGGAGGGGGGGATTAATTTCTGGACCCAGTACTTC
CASSEEGGINFWTQYF
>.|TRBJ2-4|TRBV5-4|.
TGTGCCAGCAGCTTTTCTTCCAACATTCAGTACTTC
CASSFSSNIQYF
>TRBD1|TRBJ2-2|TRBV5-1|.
TGCGCCAGCAGCTTGGCGGGGACAGCAACCACCGGGGAGCTGTTTTTT
CASSLAGTATTGELFF
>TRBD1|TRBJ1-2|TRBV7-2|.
TGTGCCAGCAGCTTTAGGGACAGGGGGCGGAGTGGCTACACCTTC
CASSFRDRGRSGYTF
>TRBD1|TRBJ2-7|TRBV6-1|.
TGTGCCAGCAGTGGACGACAGGGGAGCATCTACGAGCAGTACTTC
CASSGRQGSIYEQYF
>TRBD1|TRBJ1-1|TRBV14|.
TGTGCCAGCAGCCCTGTGACAGGGGGCTTCACTGAAGCTTTCTTT
CASSPVTGGFTEAFF
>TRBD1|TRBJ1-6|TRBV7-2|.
TGTGCCAGCACCGCTGGACAGGGCGATTCACCCCTCCACTTT
CASTAGQGDSPLHF
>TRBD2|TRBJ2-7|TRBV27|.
TGTGCCAGCAGTTCACGGACTAGCAGAAGGGAGCAGTACTTC
CASSSRTSRREQYF
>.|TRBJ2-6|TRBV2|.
TGTGCCAGCAGTGTGGGGGCTAGTGGGGCCAACGGCCTGACTTTC
CASSVGASGANGLTF
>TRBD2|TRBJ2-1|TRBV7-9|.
TGTGCCAGCAGCAACGGGAGGGAGCAGTTCTTC
CASSNGREQFF
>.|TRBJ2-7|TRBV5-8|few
TGTGCCAGCAGCTTGGGAGGCAGCATTCCCTCCTACGAGCAGTACTTC
CASSLGGSIPSYEQYF
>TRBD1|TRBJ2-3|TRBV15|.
TGTGCCACCAAGGGACAGGGCTTCACAGATACGCAGTATTTT
CATKGQGFTDTQYF
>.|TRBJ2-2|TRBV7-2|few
TGTGCCAGCAGCTTAGGGACAAGTACCGGGGAGCTGTTTTTT
CASSLGTSTGELFF
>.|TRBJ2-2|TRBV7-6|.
TGTGCCAGCAGCGGCGCGCAGGGTTTAACCGGGGAGCTGTTTTTT
CASSGAQGLTGELFF
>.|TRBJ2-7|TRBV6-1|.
TGTGCCAGCAGTGAAGTGGGAGGACCCTACGAGCAGTACTTC
CASSEVGGPYEQYF
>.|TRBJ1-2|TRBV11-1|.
TGTGCCAGCAGCTTGGGGGAGGCCTATGGCTACACCTTC
CASSLGEAYGYTF
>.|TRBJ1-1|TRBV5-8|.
TGTGCCAGCAGCTTGGAGAGGGGGACTGAAGCTTTCTTT
CASSLERGTEAFF
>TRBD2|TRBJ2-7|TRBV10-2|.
TGCGCCAGCACACGGACTAGCGGGAGTGGGGAGCAGTACTTC
CASTRTSGSGEQYF
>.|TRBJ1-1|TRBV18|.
TGTGCCAGCTCACCATCTCGGACAGAGAACACTGAAGCTTTCTTT
CASSPSRTENTEAFF
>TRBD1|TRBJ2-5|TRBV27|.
TGTGCCAGCAGTCTTTCCGTGGGACAGGGCCCCATCCAAGAGACCCAGTACTTC
CASSLSVGQGPIQETQYF
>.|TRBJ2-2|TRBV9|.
TGTGCCAGCAGCGTAGTTCCGGGGGTGAACACCGGGGAGCTGTTTTTT
CASSVVPGVNTGELFF
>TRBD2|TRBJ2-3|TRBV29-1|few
TGCAGCGTTGAAATAAGCGGGGGGAGCACAGATACGCAGTATTTT
CSVEISGGSTDTQYF
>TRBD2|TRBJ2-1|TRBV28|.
TGTGCCAGCAGTTTATTTCGGCGGGGGGACAATGAGCAGTTCTTC
CASSLFRRGDNEQFF
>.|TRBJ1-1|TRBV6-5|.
TGTGCCAGCAGTTTTCAGGGGATAGGAACTGAAGCTTTCTTT
CASSFQGIGTEAFF
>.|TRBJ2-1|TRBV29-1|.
TGCAGCGTCCGCGATGCAGGGGAGCAGTTCTTC
CSVRDAGEQFF
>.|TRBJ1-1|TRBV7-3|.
TGTGCCAGCAGCTTAAGTCAGGTCCCGAACACTGAAGCTTTCTTT
CASSLSQVPNTEAFF
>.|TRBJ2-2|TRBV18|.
TGTGCCAGCTCACCAGGCGGGACGGTTAGGACCGGGGAGCTGTTTTTT
CASSPGGTVRTGELFF
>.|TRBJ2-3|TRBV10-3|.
TGTGCCACTACTACAGGGATTATCACAGATACGCAGTATTTT
CATTTGIITDTQYF
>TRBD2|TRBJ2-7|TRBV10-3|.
TGTGCCATCAGGGGGGGGAGGGCAATCCCGGACGAGCAGTACTTC
CAIRGGRAIPDEQYF
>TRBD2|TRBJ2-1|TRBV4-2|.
TGTGCCAGCAGCCCCTTTGAGAGCGGGAGTAACAATGAGCAGTTCTTC
CASSPFESGSNNEQFF
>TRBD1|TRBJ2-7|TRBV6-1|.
TGTGCCAGCGAGGGACAGGGGCTGTACGAGCAGTACTTC
CASEGQGLYEQYF
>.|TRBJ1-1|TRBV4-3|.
TGCGCCAGCAGCCACCTCGACAGTCCCCTTGAAGCTTTCTTT
CASSHLDSPLEAFF
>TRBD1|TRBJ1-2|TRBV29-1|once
TGCAGCGTTGTTGGGGACAGCTATGGCTACACCTTC
CSVVGDSYGYTF
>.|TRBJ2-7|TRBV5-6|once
TGTGCCAGCAGCTTTTATCGGAGCTCCTACGAGCAGTACTTC
CASSFYRSSYEQYF
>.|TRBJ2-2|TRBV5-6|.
TGTGCCAGCAGCTTAGGTTTTCGACAGCACACCGGGGAGCTGTTTTTT
CASSLGFRQHTGELFF
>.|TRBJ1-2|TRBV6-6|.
TGTGCCAGCAGCCCGGGTAGGGTCGGGAATGGCTACACCTTC
CASSPGRVGNGYTF
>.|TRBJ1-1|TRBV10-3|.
TGTGCCATCAGTGTGATACCGAGGGACACTGAAGCTTTCTTT
CAISVIPRDTEAFF
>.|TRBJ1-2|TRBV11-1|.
TGTGCCAGCAGCTTAGATACCCGCGTCAACTATGGCTACACCTTC
CASSLDTRVNYGYTF
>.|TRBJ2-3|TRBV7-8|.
TGTGCCAGCAGCAAGAGCGGGACACGCACAGATACGCAGTATTTT
CASSKSGTRTDTQYF
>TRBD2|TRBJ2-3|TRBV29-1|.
TGCAGCGTCACCATACTAGCGGGAGGCGGAGATACGCAGTATTTT
CSVTILAGGGDTQYF
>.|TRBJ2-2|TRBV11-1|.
TGTGCCAGCAGGACTAGACCGAACACCGGGGAGCTGTTTTTT
CASRTRPNTGELFF
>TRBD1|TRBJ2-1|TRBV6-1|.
TGTGCCAGCAGTGACAAAGGGGACAGGGGACGAACTAGCTCCTACAATGAGCAGTTCTTC
CASSDKGDRGRTSSYNEQFF
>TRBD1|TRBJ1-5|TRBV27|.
TGTGCCAGCAGTTCCTTAAGAGGGGGCGGGTCAACCAATCAGCCCCAGCATTTT
CASSSLRGGGSTNQPQHF
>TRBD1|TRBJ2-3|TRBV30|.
TGTGCCTGGAGCCTCGGACAGGGCACAGATACGCAGTATTTT
CAWSLGQGTDTQYF
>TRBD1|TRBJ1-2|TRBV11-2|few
TGTGCCAGCAGCTTCCCGGAGGGGGCAGGTGGCTACACCTTC
CASSFPEGAGGYTF
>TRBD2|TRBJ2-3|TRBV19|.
TGTGCCAGTAGCCCGGGGGGTCGCACAGATACGCAGTATTTT
CASSPGGRTDTQYF
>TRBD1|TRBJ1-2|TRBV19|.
TGTGCCAGTAGTTACCGACAGGGAGGTATAGATGGCTACACCTTC
CASSYRQGGIDGYTF
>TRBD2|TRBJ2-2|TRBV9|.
TGTGCCAGCAGCGTCGTAGCGGGGGGGTCGACCGGGGAGCTGTTTTTT
CASSVVAGGSTGELFF
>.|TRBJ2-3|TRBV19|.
TGTGCCAGTAGTACCGGGGCGGGGCTGGATACGCAGTATTTT
CASSTGAGLDTQYF
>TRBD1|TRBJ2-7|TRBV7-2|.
TGTGCCAGCAGCCAAACAAGGGACAGCTTCGAGCAGTACTTC
CASSQTRDSFEQYF
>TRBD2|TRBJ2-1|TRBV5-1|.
TGCGCCAGCAGCTTGGACTTCGGACTAGCCTTTTTTCCCTACAATGAGCAGTTCTTC
CASSLDFGLAFFPYNEQFF
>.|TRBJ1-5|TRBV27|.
TGTGCCAGCAGTTCCCGGCGGAATAGCAATCAGCCCCAGCATTTT
CASSSRRNSNQPQHF